This T cell receptor beta chain was identified in a study of CD4 T cells in relation to SARS-CoV-2 and coronaviruses. CDR1 WNHNN and CDR2 SYGVQD come from the germline V gene (reference sequence). V was shortened by 6 bases and J by 0 bases, with 24 bases between the two germline ends. There are 20 residues in the CDR3. Only in-frame clones appear in the TCRdb table, and some are missing; sequencing was by immunoSEQ multiplex PCR. The sample has 35,000 to 40,000 clones; around nine tenths are singletons. V and J are TRBV10-1 and TRBJ1-6, with a possible D match to TRBD1 (6 bases). The sequence derives from an adult with COVID-19. The specimen sequenced was memory CD4+ T cells from PBMCs. The CDR3 here is CASSQDRPYSVSSYNSPLHF. DNA of the CDR3: TGCGCCAGCAGCCAAGACAGGCCATACTCAGTAAGCTCCTATAATTCACCCCTCCACTTT.